Following are 4 T cell receptor beta chains from one sample sequenced in a study of shared clonotypes between healthy human individuals. As defined, naive CD8 cells were CD45RO-negative and positively selected for CCR7, with terminally differentiated effector memory CD45RA+ cells excluded. The table came from immunoSEQ multiplex PCR; TCRdb's copy has only in-frame clones and leaves some out. This sample carries 1.5 million to 2.5 million clones, about 95% of them seen once, and the ten largest clones take more than 0.9%. The sequenced sample consisted of naive CD8+ T cells sorted from blood. The receptors were sampled from a man between 18 and 35 years old in good health.

The chain joins TRBV2 to TRBJ2-1, with D possibly being TRBD2 (5 bases). CDR3 size: 14 residues. Germline CDR1 is SNHLY and CDR2 is FYNNEI. The V end was cut by 8 bases, the J end by 0 bases, with 11 bases between. The CDR3 reads CASRWESSYNEQFF. The CDR3 coding sequence is TGTGCCAGCCGATGGGAGAGCTCCTACAATGAGCAGTTCTTC.

V gene TRBV15 combines with J gene TRBJ2-7, with 11 bases matching TRBD2. Trimming at V came to 1 base and at J to 6 bases, leaving 5 bases not matched to a gene. Germline loops: CDR1 LNHNV, CDR2 YYDKDF (reference sequence). The CDR3 loop spans 15 amino acids. The DNA for the CDR3 is TGTGCCACCAGCAGAGGACTAGCGGGATGGGGCGAGCAGTACTTC. It yields the protein CATSRGLAGWGEQYF.

This chain's CDR3 is CASSQVLQGATGELFF. CDR3 nucleotides: TGCGCCAGCAGCCAAGTTTTACAGGGGGCGACCGGGGAGCTGTTTTTT. This chain uses TRBV4-1 with TRBJ2-2; TRBD1 matches 9 bases. Trimming took 1 base from V and 5 from J; bases not matched to a gene: 5. The germline V gene encodes CDR1 MGHRA and CDR2 YSYEKL. The CDR3 is 16 residues long.

The J gene is TRBJ2-5, the V gene TRBV5-6; possibly TRBD1 or TRBD2 for D (5 bases each). CDR3 size: 15 residues. CDR1 and CDR2 (germline): SGHDT, YYEEEE. The V end was cut by 3 bases, the J end by 7 bases, with 19 bases between. The CDR3 reads CASSSSGTGLWTQYF. In DNA, the CDR3 is TGTGCCAGCAGCTCCTCCGGGACCGGCTTGTGGACCCAGTACTTC.